These 9 T cell receptor beta chains were all obtained from the same sample, sequenced in a study of blood T cell repertoires in COVID-19. The table came from immunoSEQ multiplex PCR; TCRdb's copy has only in-frame clones and leaves some out. Of hundreds of thousands of clones listed, roughly nine tenths are singletons. The sequenced sample was peripheral blood. Receptor source: a woman between 25 and 40 years old with COVID-19, enrolled during active disease.

This clone was seen a single time. CDR3 region: CASRRQGIAEAFF. DNA for the CDR3: TGTGCCAGCAGACGACAGGGGATCGCTGAAGCTTTCTTT. The rearrangement uses TRBV6-5 and TRBJ1-1; 8 bases are a match to TRBD1. The CDR3 has 13 amino acids. Per germline, CDR1 MNHEY and CDR2 SVGAGI. After removal of 6 bases from V and 6 bases from J, the junction contained 6 bases not matched to a gene.

The chain is built from TRBV2 and TRBJ1-3, with 7 bases matching TRBD1. The trim removed 6 bases at V and 0 bases at J, leaving 5 bases unmatched. The CDR3 is 15 residues long. Per germline, CDR1 SNHLY and CDR2 FYNNEI. In DNA form, the CDR3 reads TGTGCCAGCAGCCGACAGGGTACCTCTGGAAACACCATATATTTT. Amino acid sequence: CASSRQGTSGNTIYF.

This rearrangement joins TRBV7-9 to TRBJ2-1; TRBD1 matches 9 bases. CDR1 is SEHNR, CDR2 FQNEAQ, per germline (reference sequence). Trimming took 5 bases from V and 8 from J; bases not matched to a gene: 7. The CDR3 runs 14 residues. CDR3 residues: CASSEQGAVDEQFF. CDR3 coding DNA: TGTGCCAGCAGCGAACAGGGGGCGGTCGATGAGCAGTTCTTC.

The chain uses TRBV3-1 (or the pseudogene TRBV3-2) and TRBJ2-7; D may be TRBD2 (5 bases). Trimming took off 0 bases at V and 4 bases at J, with 10 bases between the two ends. Germline values: CDR1 LGHDT, CDR2 YNNKEL (reference sequence). CDR3 length equals 14 residues. CDR3 residues: CASSQERRGYEQYF. The CDR3 bases are TGTGCCAGCAGCCAAGAGCGCCGGGGATACGAGCAGTACTTC.

Remarks on this clone: The sample contains more than one DNA sequence encoding this CDR3. The CDR3 is CASSQDRGYEQYF. The CDR3 region has the DNA TGCGCCAGCAGCCAAGATCGGGGCTACGAGCAGTACTTC. This chain joins TRBV4-3 and TRBJ2-7, with D maybe TRBD2 (5 bases). V lost 0 bases to trimming and J lost 3 bases, with 6 bases between them. Germline CDR1 and CDR2: LGHNA and YSLEER. The CDR3 is 13 amino acids.

This clone was seen only a few times. V and J are TRBV11-3 and TRBJ1-1; D gene unclear. The CDR3 consists of 14 residues. Germline assignment: CDR1 SGHNT and CDR2 YENEEA. V lost 3 bases, J lost 2 bases, and 10 bases lay in between. The CDR3 loop is CASSFQTVNTEAFF. Here the CDR3 DNA reads TGTGCCAGCAGCTTTCAAACAGTTAACACTGAAGCTTTCTTT.

This chain links TRBV7-2 with TRBJ2-5; 13 bases agree with TRBD2. The trim removed 3 bases at V and 5 bases at J, leaving 6 bases unmatched. Germline CDR1 reads SGHTA; CDR2 reads FQGNSA. The length of the CDR3 is 16 residues. The CDR3 DNA is TGTGCCAGCAGCTTCACTAGCGGGGGGGCCTTCGAGACCCAGTACTTC. This codes for CASSFTSGGAFETQYF.

Concerning this clone itself: The sample holds other DNA sequences that translate to the same CDR3. The chain has TRBV12-3 or TRBV12-4 and TRBJ1-2, with a weak D call TRBD1 (6 bases). CDR3 length equals 13 residues. The germline V and J ends were trimmed by 5 bases and 1 base, with 8 bases remaining between them. The CDR3 reads CASSPDSNYGYTF. The CDR3 DNA follows: TGTGCCAGCAGTCCGGACAGTAACTATGGCTACACCTTC.

The rearrangement uses TRBV20-1 and TRBJ1-5; tentative D call: TRBD1 (5 bases). Trimming removed 3 bases at V and 7 bases at J, with 16 bases between. Per the germline V gene, CDR1 is DFQATT and CDR2 is SNEGSKA (reference sequence). The CDR3 is 14 residues long. CDR3 sequence reads: CSASSGASGQPQHF. The CDR3 DNA is TGCAGTGCTAGTTCCGGGGCCAGCGGGCAGCCCCAGCATTTT.